A selection of T cell receptor beta chains follows, all from one sample in a study of cytomegalovirus exposure and HLA in healthy donors. The method was immunoSEQ multiplex PCR; TCRdb's version includes in-frame clones alone and lacks a portion of them. The table has over 100,000 clones, roughly 85% seen once. The sequenced material came from PBMCs. These receptors originate from a man in his 60s in good health and CMV-seropositive. The CDR3 runs from the conserved cysteine through the conserved F or W. The D gene is left open where the match is weak.

cdr3_nt cdr3_aa j_call d_call v_call
TGCGCCAGCAGACCGGGAGGCCCCCAAGAGACCCAGTACTTC CASRPGGPQETQYF TRBJ2-5 TRBD2 TRBV5-1
TGTGCCAGCAGCGTAGGGAGTGGCGGGGGGGCCAGGACAGATACGCAGTATTTT CASSVGSGGGARTDTQYF TRBJ2-3 TRBD2 TRBV9
TGTGCCAGCAGCCGAGGGATGAACACTGAAGCTTTCTTT CASSRGMNTEAFF TRBJ1-1 . TRBV7-3
TGTGCCATCAGTGACGGCGGGGGGGCCCGGAGCACAGATACGCAGTATTTT CAISDGGGARSTDTQYF TRBJ2-3 TRBD2 TRBV10-3
TGTGCCAGCAGTACACCAGCTAGCGGGGGGTCCTACGAGCAGTACTTC CASSTPASGGSYEQYF TRBJ2-7 TRBD2 TRBV28
TGTGCCAGCAGCCCCGCTGCGGGGGGGCAAGAGACCCAGTACTTC CASSPAAGGQETQYF TRBJ2-5 TRBD2 TRBV7-9
TGTGCCAGCAGTGCTAGCGGGGGGGCAGATACGCAGTATTTT CASSASGGADTQYF TRBJ2-3 TRBD2 TRBV6-4
TGTGCCAGCACCCTGGAACGGGTCCATGAGCAGTTCTTC CASTLERVHEQFF TRBJ2-1 . TRBV11-2
TGTGCCAGCAGTCTTGACAGGGATCAGCCCCAGCATTTT CASSLDRDQPQHF TRBJ1-5 TRBD1 TRBV5-6
TGTGCCAGCTCACCCGGGTCCGGAGATACGCAGTATTTT CASSPGSGDTQYF TRBJ2-3 . TRBV18
TGTGCCAGCAGTCGGACATATCAAGAGACCCAGTACTTC CASSRTYQETQYF TRBJ2-5 . TRBV27
TGTGCCAGCACCCCGGGAGGGCTTAACACTGAAGCTTTCTTT CASTPGGLNTEAFF TRBJ1-1 . TRBV27
TGCGCCAGCAGTGAGCTAGGGGGTGGCTACGAGCAGTACTTC CASSELGGGYEQYF TRBJ2-7 . TRBV10-1
TGCGCCAGTTCACAGAACGGGGATCAAGAGACCCAGTACTTC CASSQNGDQETQYF TRBJ2-5 . TRBV5-1
TGTGCCAGCAGGCCCGGACAGGGTGGGCGGTCACCCCTCCACTTT CASRPGQGGRSPLHF TRBJ1-6 TRBD1 TRBV6-5
TGTGCCAGCAGTGAAGGCGGGGGGGCCCTTGGCGAGCAGTACTTC CASSEGGGALGEQYF TRBJ2-7 TRBD2 TRBV2